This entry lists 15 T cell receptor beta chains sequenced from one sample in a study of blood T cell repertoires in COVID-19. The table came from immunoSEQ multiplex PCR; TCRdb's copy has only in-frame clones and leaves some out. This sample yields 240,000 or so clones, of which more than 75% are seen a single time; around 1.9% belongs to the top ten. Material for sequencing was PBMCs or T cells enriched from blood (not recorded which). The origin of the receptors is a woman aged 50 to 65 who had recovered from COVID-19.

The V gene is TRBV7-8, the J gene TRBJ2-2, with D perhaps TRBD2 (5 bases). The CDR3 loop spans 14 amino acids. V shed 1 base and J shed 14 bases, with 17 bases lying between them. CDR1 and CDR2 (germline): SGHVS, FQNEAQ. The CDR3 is CASSLEQPGLDLFF. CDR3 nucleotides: TGTGCCAGCAGCTTAGAGCAACCAGGACTGGACCTGTTTTTT.

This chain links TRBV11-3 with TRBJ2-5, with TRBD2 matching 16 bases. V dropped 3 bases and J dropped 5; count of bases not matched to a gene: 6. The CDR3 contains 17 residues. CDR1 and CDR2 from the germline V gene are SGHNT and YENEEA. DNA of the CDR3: TGTGCCAGCAGCTTCGGGACTAGCGGGGGGGCATGGGAGACCCAGTACTTC. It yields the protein CASSFGTSGGAWETQYF.

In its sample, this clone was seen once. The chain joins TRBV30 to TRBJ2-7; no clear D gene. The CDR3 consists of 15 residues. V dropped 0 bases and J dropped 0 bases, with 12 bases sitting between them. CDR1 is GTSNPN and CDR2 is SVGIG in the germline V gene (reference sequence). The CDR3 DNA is TGTGCCTGGAGTGTCCCTCTAGTCCGCTCCTACGAGCAGTACTTC. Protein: CAWSVPLVRSYEQYF.

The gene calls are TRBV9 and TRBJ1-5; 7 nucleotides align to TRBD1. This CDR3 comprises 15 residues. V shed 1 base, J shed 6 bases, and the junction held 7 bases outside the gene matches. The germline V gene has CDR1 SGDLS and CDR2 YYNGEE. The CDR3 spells CASSVTGAQGQPQHF. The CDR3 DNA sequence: TGTGCCAGCAGCGTAACAGGGGCGCAAGGTCAGCCCCAGCATTTT.

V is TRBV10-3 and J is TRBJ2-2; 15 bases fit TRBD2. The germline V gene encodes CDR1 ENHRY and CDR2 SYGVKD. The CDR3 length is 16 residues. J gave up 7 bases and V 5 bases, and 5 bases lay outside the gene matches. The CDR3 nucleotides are TGTGCCATCAGTTGGACTAGCGGGGGGGCCGACGGGGAGCTGTTTTTT. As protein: CAISWTSGGADGELFF.

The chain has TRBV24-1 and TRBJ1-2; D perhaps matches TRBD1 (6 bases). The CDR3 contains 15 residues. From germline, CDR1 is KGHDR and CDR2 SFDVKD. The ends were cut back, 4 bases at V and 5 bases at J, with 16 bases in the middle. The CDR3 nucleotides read TGTGCCACCAGTGACCCCCGACAGGTCGGGTATGGCTACACCTTC. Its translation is CATSDPRQVGYGYTF.

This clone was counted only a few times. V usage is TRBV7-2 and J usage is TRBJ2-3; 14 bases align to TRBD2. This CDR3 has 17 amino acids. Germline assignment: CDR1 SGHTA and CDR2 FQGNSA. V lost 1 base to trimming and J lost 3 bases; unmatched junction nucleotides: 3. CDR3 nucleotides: TGTGCCAGCAGCTTAGAGAGGACTAGCGGGAGGACAGATACGCAGTATTTT. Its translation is CASSLERTSGRTDTQYF. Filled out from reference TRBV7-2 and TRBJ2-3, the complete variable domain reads GAGVSQSPSNKVTEKGKDVELRCDPISGHTALYWYRQSLGQGLEFLIYFQGNSAPDKSGLPSDRFSAERTGGSVSTLTIQRTQQEDSAVYLCASSLERTSGRTDTQYFGPGTRLTVL.

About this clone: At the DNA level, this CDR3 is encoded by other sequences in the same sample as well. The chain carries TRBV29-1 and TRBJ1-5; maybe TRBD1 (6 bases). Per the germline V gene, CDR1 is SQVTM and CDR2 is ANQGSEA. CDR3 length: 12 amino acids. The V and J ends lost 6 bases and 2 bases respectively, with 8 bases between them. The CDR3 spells CSVGQRNQPQHF. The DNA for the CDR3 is TGCAGCGTCGGACAGCGCAATCAGCCCCAGCATTTT.

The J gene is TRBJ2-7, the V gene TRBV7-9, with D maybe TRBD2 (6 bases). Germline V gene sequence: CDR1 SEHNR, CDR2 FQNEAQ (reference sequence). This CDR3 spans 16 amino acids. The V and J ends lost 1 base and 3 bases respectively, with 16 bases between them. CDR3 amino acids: CASSLGSRGTDYEQYF. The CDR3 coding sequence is TGTGCCAGCAGCTTAGGTTCTCGCGGGACCGACTACGAGCAGTACTTC.

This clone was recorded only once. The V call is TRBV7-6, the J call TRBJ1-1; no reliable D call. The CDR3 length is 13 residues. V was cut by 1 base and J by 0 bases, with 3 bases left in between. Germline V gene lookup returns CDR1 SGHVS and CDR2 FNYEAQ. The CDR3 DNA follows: TGTGCCAGCAGCTTAGGTATGAACACTGAAGCTTTCTTT. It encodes CASSLGMNTEAFF.

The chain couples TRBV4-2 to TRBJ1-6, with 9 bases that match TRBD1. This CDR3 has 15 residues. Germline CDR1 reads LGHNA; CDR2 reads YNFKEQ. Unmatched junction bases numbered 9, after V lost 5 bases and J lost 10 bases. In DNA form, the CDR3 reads TGTGCCAGCAGCGTAAACGACAGGGGGAACTCACCCCTCCACTTT. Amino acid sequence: CASSVNDRGNSPLHF.

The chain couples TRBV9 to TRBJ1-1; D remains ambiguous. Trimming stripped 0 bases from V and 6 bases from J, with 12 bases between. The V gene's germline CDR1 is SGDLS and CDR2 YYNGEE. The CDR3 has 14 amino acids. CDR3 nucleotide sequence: TGTGCCAGCAGCGTAGAAGCAGGCGCCGCTGAAGCTTTCTTT. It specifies CASSVEAGAAEAFF.

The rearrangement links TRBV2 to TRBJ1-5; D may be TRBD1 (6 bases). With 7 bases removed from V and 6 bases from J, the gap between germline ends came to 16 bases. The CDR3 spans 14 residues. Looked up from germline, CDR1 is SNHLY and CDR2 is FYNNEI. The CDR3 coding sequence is TGTGCCAGCACCCCCCCGGGGGGCACTCAGCCCCAGCATTTT. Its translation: CASTPPGGTQPQHF.

This CDR3 is CASSTRLAGGQETQYF. The CDR3 coding sequence is TGTGCCAGCAGCACCCGACTAGCGGGGGGGCAGGAGACCCAGTACTTC. J is TRBJ2-5 and V is TRBV11-2; TRBD2 matches 14 bases. The germline V gene encodes CDR1 SGHAT and CDR2 FQNNGV. The CDR3 spans 16 residues. After removal of 5 bases from V and 5 bases from J, the junction contained 7 bases not matched to a gene.

CDR3 region: CATSDNYLFTDTQYF. For the CDR3, the DNA is TGTGCCACCAGTGATAATTACTTGTTCACAGATACGCAGTATTTT. This chain links TRBV24-1 with TRBJ2-3; D is unresolved. Trimming removed 3 bases at V and 2 bases at J, with 11 bases between. Germline CDR1 is KGHDR and CDR2 is SFDVKD. CDR3 length: 15 amino acids.